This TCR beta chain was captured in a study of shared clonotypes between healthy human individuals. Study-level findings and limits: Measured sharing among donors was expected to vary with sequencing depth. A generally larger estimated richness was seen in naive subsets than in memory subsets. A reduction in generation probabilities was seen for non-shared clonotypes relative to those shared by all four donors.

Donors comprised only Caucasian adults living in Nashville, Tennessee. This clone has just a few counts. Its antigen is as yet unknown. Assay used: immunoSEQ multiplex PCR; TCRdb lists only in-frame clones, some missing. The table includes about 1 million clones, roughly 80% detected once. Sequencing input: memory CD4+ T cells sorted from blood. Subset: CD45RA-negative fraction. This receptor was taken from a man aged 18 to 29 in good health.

The CDR3 nucleotides read TGTGCCAGCAGTGAAAGTTGGGGCGCAGACACCATATATTTT. This translates into CASSESWGADTIYF. The chain joins TRBV6-1 to TRBJ1-3, with D possibly being TRBD1 (5 bases). The CDR3 contains 14 residues. V was cut by 2 bases and J by 8 bases, with 13 bases left in between. Germline CDR1 MNHNS, CDR2 SASEGT.